The 22 T cell receptor beta chains below all came from one sample that was sequenced in a study of human thymus T cells. Sequencing used immunoSEQ multiplex PCR; TCRdb keeps in-frame clones, though not all of them. The repertoire holds 40,000 to 45,000 clones, with about 93% as singletons. The material sequenced was blood. The receptors derive from a boy under three years old with a congenital heart defect but otherwise immunologically healthy.

V is TRBV18 and J is TRBJ2-2; D not certain. Germline CDR1 is KGHSH and CDR2 is LQKENI. Trimming removed 3 bases at V and 7 bases at J, with 6 bases between. The CDR3 spans 12 residues. This chain's CDR3 is CASSPRDGELFF. Written as DNA, the CDR3 is TGTGCCAGCTCACCCCGTGACGGGGAGCTGTTTTTT.

The J gene is TRBJ1-1, the V gene TRBV14; TRBD1 might be the D (5 bases). The CDR3 spans 13 residues. V lost 3 bases to trimming and J lost 3 bases, with 8 bases between them. Germline lookup yields CDR1 SGHDN and CDR2 FVKESK. CDR3 coding DNA: TGTGCCAGCAGCCAGGGGGGTCACACTGAAGCTTTCTTT. It yields the protein CASSQGGHTEAFF.

This chain connects TRBV6-6 to TRBJ2-1, with 8 bases lining up with TRBD2. CDR3 length equals 16 residues. Germline V CDR1 and CDR2: MNHNY, SVGAGI (reference sequence). J was trimmed by 0 bases and V by 4 bases; bases with no gene match: 5. The CDR3: CASSSFLAGSYNEQFF. The CDR3 nucleotides read TGTGCCAGCAGTTCCTTTCTAGCGGGCTCCTACAATGAGCAGTTCTTC.

Only a few counts were recorded for this clone. V is TRBV6-5 and J is TRBJ1-3; a possible D gene is TRBD1 (6 bases). Germline V lookup: CDR1 MNHEY, CDR2 SVGAGI. V was clipped by 7 bases and J by 0 bases, with 10 bases between them. The CDR3 covers 14 residues. CDR3 residues: CASTNRVSGNTIYF. In nucleotides, the CDR3 is TGTGCCAGCACCAACAGGGTCTCTGGAAACACCATATATTTT.

This CDR3 reads CSVGGRANYGYTF. The DNA of the CDR3 is TGCAGCGTTGGGGGTAGGGCCAACTATGGCTACACCTTC. The chain is built from TRBV29-1 and TRBJ1-2; D is undetermined. Germline V gene lookup returns CDR1 SQVTM and CDR2 ANQGSEA. Between the trimmed V and J ends, which lost 4 bases and 2 bases, there was a span of 11 bases. The CDR3 runs to 13 residues. Drawing the rest from reference TRBV29-1 and TRBJ1-2, the complete variable domain is SAVISQKPSRDICQRGTSLTIQCQVDSQVTMMFWYRQQPGQSLTLIATANQGSEATYESGFVIDKFPISRPNLTFSTLTVSNMSPEDSSIYLCSVGGRANYGYTFGSGTRLTVV.

The chain joins TRBV19 to TRBJ2-5, with D tentatively TRBD1 (5 bases). The CDR3 has 13 residues. Deletions cut 0 bases from V and 4 bases from J, with 6 bases between. Germline loops: CDR1 LNHDA, CDR2 SQIVND (reference sequence). The CDR3 reads CASSIDQGETQYF. The CDR3 coding sequence is TGTGCCAGTAGTATAGATCAGGGAGAGACCCAGTACTTC.

With respect to this clone: A junction boundary mismatches the germline segment, possibly from a read error. Other DNA sequences within the sample encode an identical CDR3. In DNA, the CDR3 is TGTGCCAGCAGCGAGCGGGGATGGGCCGGGGAGTTGTTTTTT. As protein: CASSERGWAGELFF. The chain has TRBV7-2 and TRBJ2-2, with 7 bases fitting TRBD2. The CDR3 runs 14 residues. The V gene's germline CDR1 is SGHTA and CDR2 FQGNSA.

V is TRBV9 and J is TRBJ1-3; 7 bases are a match to TRBD1. This CDR3 has 16 amino acids. Unmatched junction bases numbered 5, after V lost 0 bases and J lost 2 bases. Germline CDR1 reads SGDLS; CDR2 reads YYNGEE. CDR3: CASSVEGQGAGNTIYF. CDR3 nucleotides: TGTGCCAGCAGCGTAGAAGGGCAGGGGGCTGGAAACACCATATATTTT.

CDR3 bases: TGTGCCACCAGCAGAGATAATTCACCCCTCCACTTT. Encoded protein: CATSRDNSPLHF. V and J are TRBV15 and TRBJ1-6; D unclear. Germline assignment: CDR1 LNHNV and CDR2 YYDKDF (reference sequence). This CDR3 comprises 12 residues. The germline V and J ends were trimmed by 0 bases and 6 bases, with 0 bases remaining between them.

This clone was seen only once. CDR3 bases: TGTGCCAGCAGTCCTCGGACTAGCGGGGGGCCAAAGCAGTTCTTC. It encodes CASSPRTSGGPKQFF. J is TRBJ2-1 and V is TRBV6-5; 14 nucleotides match TRBD2. V shed 5 bases, J shed 11 bases, and the junction held 8 bases outside the gene matches. Germline V gives CDR1 MNHEY, CDR2 SVGAGI. The CDR3 sequence is 15 residues long.

With respect to this clone: Other DNA sequences in this sample translate to the same CDR3. This chain uses TRBV5-1 with TRBJ1-5; D call uncertain. CDR1 is SGHRS and CDR2 is YFSETQ in the germline V gene. The CDR3 is made up of 13 amino acids. V shed 0 bases and J shed 2 bases, with 3 bases lying between them. The CDR3 DNA reads as TGCGCCAGCAGCTTGGTTGGCAATCAGCCCCAGCATTTT. This translates into CASSLVGNQPQHF.

CDR3 loop: CASSQLAGVAKNIQYF. The CDR3, as DNA: TGCGCCAGCAGCCAGCTAGCGGGGGTAGCCAAAAACATTCAGTACTTC. The V call is TRBV4-1, the J call TRBJ2-4, with 10 positions matching TRBD2. The V segment lost 3 bases and the J segment 0 bases; nucleotides outside the gene matches: 2. CDR1 is MGHRA, CDR2 YSYEKL, per germline. This CDR3 has 16 amino acids.

The V and J genes are TRBV6-6 and TRBJ1-6; D is unclear. The CDR3 spans 11 residues. Germline-derived CDR1 and CDR2 are MNHNY and SVGAGI (reference sequence). V lost 7 bases, J lost 4 bases, and 2 bases lay in between. Written as DNA, the CDR3 is TGTGCCAGCAAATATAATTCACCCCTCCACTTT. Its protein is CASKYNSPLHF.

V and J are TRBV5-1 and TRBJ2-7; 8 bases align to TRBD1. Germline CDR1 reads SGHRS; CDR2 reads YFSETQ. The CDR3 length is 15 residues. The junction had 5 bases not matched to a gene; V was cut back by 0 bases and J by 3 bases. Here the CDR3 reads CASSLGTGLGYEQYF. CDR3 DNA: TGCGCCAGCAGCTTGGGGACAGGGCTAGGCTACGAGCAGTACTTC.

V is TRBV6-1 and J is TRBJ2-2; perhaps TRBD2 as D (5 bases). There are 14 residues in the CDR3. V was trimmed by 6 bases and J by 1 base, leaving 9 bases between them. Germline V gives CDR1 MNHNS, CDR2 SASEGT. CDR3 in amino acids: CASRSSGNTGELFF. CDR3 DNA: TGTGCCAGCAGGTCGAGCGGGAACACCGGGGAGCTGTTTTTT.

The chain couples TRBV25-1 to TRBJ1-4; the D gene is possibly TRBD1 (5 bases). The germline CDR1 and CDR2 sequences are MGHDK and SYGVNS. The V end lost 3 bases, the J end lost 4 bases, and 12 bases lay between the germline ends. This CDR3 comprises 15 residues. The CDR3 loop is CASSDPQGINEKLFF. CDR3 nucleotide sequence: TGTGCCAGCAGTGATCCCCAGGGAATTAATGAAAAACTGTTTTTT.

This clone came up a few times. The genes are TRBV5-8 and TRBJ2-1; no clear D gene. The length of the CDR3 is 14 residues. Germline CDR1 and CDR2: SGHTS and YDEGEE. Between the trimmed V and J ends, which lost 4 bases and 10 bases, there was a span of 18 bases. CDR3: CASSRTFPGVEQFF. The CDR3 DNA follows: TGTGCCAGCAGCCGAACGTTCCCGGGCGTCGAGCAGTTCTTC.

The CDR3 sequence: CASSEAGGRYF. For the CDR3, the DNA is TGTGCCAGCAGTGAAGCAGGGGGCCGGTACTTC. The chain uses TRBV2 and TRBJ2-4, with TRBD1 identical over 7 bases. The germline V gene encodes CDR1 SNHLY and CDR2 FYNNEI. Unmatched junction bases numbered 2, after V lost 0 bases and J lost 15 bases. The CDR3 length is 11 residues. The full variable domain, its missing parts supplied by reference TRBV2 and TRBJ2-4, is EPEVTQTPSHQVTQMGQEVILRCVPISNHLYFYWYRQILGQKVEFLVSFYNNEISEKSEIFDDQFSVERPDGSNFTLKIRSTKLEDSAMYFCASSEAGGRYFGAGTRLSVL.

The chain joins TRBV11-2 to TRBJ2-7; TRBD1 matches 9 bases. Germline V gives CDR1 SGHAT, CDR2 FQNNGV. CDR3 size: 17 residues. The trim removed 5 bases at V and 3 bases at J, leaving 14 bases unmatched. CDR3 coding DNA: TGTGCCAGCAGCCTTCGCAGGGGACAGGGCCTCATCTACGAGCAGTACTTC. Amino acids: CASSLRRGQGLIYEQYF.

The chain recombines TRBV4-3 with TRBJ1-3, with 8 bases matching TRBD1. CDR3 size: 15 residues. V lost 6 bases and J lost 4; bases outside the gene matches: 8. Germline CDR1 is LGHNA and CDR2 is YSLEER. The CDR3 nucleotides read TGCGCCAGCAGACTTTCGACAGGGGTAGGAAACACCATATATTTT. As protein: CASRLSTGVGNTIYF.

The rearrangement links TRBV2 to TRBJ1-3; 9 bases agree with TRBD1. This CDR3 comprises 16 residues. The germline CDR1 and CDR2 sequences are SNHLY and FYNNEI. The junction had 7 bases not matched to a gene; V was cut back by 7 bases and J by 0 bases. The CDR3 here is CASKGQGIISGNTIYF. The DNA of the CDR3 is TGTGCCAGCAAGGGACAGGGCATTATCTCTGGAAACACCATATATTTT.

The rearrangement links TRBV7-8 to TRBJ1-2, with 11 bases that match TRBD1. The germline V gene has CDR1 SGHVS and CDR2 FQNEAQ. J was trimmed by 2 bases and V by 4 bases; bases with no gene match: 3. CDR3 length: 15 residues. The CDR3 protein is CASSYRTGGNYGYTF. The CDR3 nucleotides read TGTGCCAGCAGCTACCGGACAGGGGGCAACTATGGCTACACCTTC.